This T cell receptor beta chain was recovered during a study of blood T cell repertoires in COVID-19. At the level of the study: T cells, B-cell-depleted T cells, or PBMCs provided the cDNA or gDNA that served as material.

This clone has only one observation. The CDR3 sequence is 12 residues long. In germline, CDR1 is MNHEY, CDR2 SMNVEV (reference sequence). V gave up 6 bases and J gave up 6 bases, with 12 bases separating them. Measured with immunoSEQ multiplex PCR; TCRdb has only the in-frame clones, and not every one. The table shows fewer than 45,000 clones, with over 70% occurring only once. This chain links TRBV27 with TRBJ2-7; weak D call: TRBD1 (6 bases). The sequenced material came from peripheral blood. The receptor's source is a man aged 65 to 85 with acute or convalescent COVID-19. The CDR3 is CASRGTGFEQYF. For the CDR3, the DNA is TGTGCCAGCAGGGGTACAGGGTTCGAGCAGTACTTC.